These 6 T cell receptor beta chains originate from one sample sequenced in a study of blood T cell repertoires in COVID-19. The method was immunoSEQ multiplex PCR; TCRdb's version includes in-frame clones alone and lacks a portion of them. The sample lists 250,000 to 300,000 clones, 82% occurring once. Sequencing was performed on PBMCs or T cells enriched from blood (not recorded which). These receptors came from a man in his forties or fifties who had been exposed to COVID-19.

The gene calls are TRBV29-1 and TRBJ2-1; possibly TRBD2 for D (6 bases). The V gene's germline CDR1 is SQVTM and CDR2 ANQGSEA. The germline V and J ends were trimmed by 6 bases and 9 bases, with 21 bases remaining between them. The CDR3 spans 14 residues. The DNA for the CDR3 is TGCAGCGTAGAGGACGGAGGGTTTGTAGGTGAGCAGTTCTTC. Amino acid sequence: CSVEDGGFVGEQFF.

The chain is built from TRBV29-1 and TRBJ1-2; D is perhaps TRBD1 (5 bases). V lost 7 bases to trimming and J lost 6 bases, with 15 bases between them. This CDR3 has 12 amino acids. Germline V gene data show CDR1 as SQVTM and CDR2 as ANQGSEA. The CDR3 sequence: CSAVLGVNGYTF. For the CDR3, the DNA is TGCAGCGCCGTCCTAGGGGTTAATGGCTACACCTTC.

This sequence joins TRBV2 and TRBJ2-7, with 8 nucleotides matching TRBD2. The germline V gene has CDR1 SNHLY and CDR2 FYNNEI. V was pared by 4 bases and J by 6 bases, with 11 bases of the junction left unmatched. The CDR3 extends over 15 amino acids. CDR3 protein: CASSATSGAGSEQYF. CDR3 nucleotide sequence: TGTGCCAGCAGTGCAACTAGCGGAGCAGGAAGCGAGCAGTACTTC.

V gene TRBV18 combines with J gene TRBJ1-6; D is perhaps TRBD1 (5 bases). The V gene lost 3 bases and the J gene lost 6 bases, with 12 bases spanning the gap. The length of the CDR3 is 15 residues. Germline V lookup: CDR1 KGHSH, CDR2 LQKENI. CDR3 coding DNA: TGTGCCAGCTCACCGGCGGGGGAAAGTAATTCACCCCTCCACTTT. This gives the protein CASSPAGESNSPLHF.

This clone was seen only once. The V call is TRBV29-1, the J call TRBJ1-1; D is ambiguous. The length of the CDR3 is 14 residues. Germline assignment: CDR1 SQVTM and CDR2 ANQGSEA. V was clipped by 4 bases and J by 5 bases, with 17 bases between them. In DNA, the CDR3 is TGCAGCGTTGCGGGTCGGTTCGAGAATACTGAAGCTTTCTTT. The encoded protein is CSVAGRFENTEAFF.

The rearrangement joins TRBV14 to TRBJ1-5; D might be TRBD1 (5 bases). The V end was cut by 4 bases, the J end by 0 bases, with 13 bases between. The CDR3 is 16 residues long. Per germline, CDR1 SGHDN and CDR2 FVKESK. Written as DNA, the CDR3 is TGTGCCAGCAGCCCCCCCAAGGGGCCTAGCAATCAGCCCCAGCATTTT. It codes for CASSPPKGPSNQPQHF. The complete variable domain, with remaining parts taken from reference TRBV14 and TRBJ1-5, reads EAGVTQFPSHSVIEKGQTVTLRCDPISGHDNLYWYRRVMGKEIKFLLHFVKESKQDESGMPNNRFLAERTGGTYSTLKVQPAELEDSGVYFCASSPPKGPSNQPQHFGDGTRLSIL.